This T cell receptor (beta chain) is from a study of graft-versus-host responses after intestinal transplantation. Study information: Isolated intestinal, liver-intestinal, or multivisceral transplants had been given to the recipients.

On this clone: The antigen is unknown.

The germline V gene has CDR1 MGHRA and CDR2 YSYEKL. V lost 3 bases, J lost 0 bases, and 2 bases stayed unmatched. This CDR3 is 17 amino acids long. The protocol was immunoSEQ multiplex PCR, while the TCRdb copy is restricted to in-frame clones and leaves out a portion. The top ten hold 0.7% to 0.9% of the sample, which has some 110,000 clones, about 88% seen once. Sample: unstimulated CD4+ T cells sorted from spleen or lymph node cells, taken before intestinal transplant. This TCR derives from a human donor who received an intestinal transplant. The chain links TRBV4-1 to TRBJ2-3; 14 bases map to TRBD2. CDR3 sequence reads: CASSQGTSGRSTDTQYF. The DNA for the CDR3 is TGCGCCAGCAGCCAGGGGACTAGCGGGAGAAGCACAGATACGCAGTATTTT.